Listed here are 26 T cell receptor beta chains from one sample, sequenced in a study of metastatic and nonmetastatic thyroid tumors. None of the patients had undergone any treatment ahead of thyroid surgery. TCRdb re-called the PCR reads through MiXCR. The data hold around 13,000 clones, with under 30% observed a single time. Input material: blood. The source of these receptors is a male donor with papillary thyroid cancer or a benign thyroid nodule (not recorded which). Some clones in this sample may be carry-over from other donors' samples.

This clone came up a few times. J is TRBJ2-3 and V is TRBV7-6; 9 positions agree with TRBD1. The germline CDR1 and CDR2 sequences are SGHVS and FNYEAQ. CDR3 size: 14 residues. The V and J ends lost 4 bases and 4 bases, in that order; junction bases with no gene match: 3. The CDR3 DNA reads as TGTGCCAGCAGCTCGGGACAGGGATCAGATACGCAGTATTTT. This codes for CASSSGQGSDTQYF.

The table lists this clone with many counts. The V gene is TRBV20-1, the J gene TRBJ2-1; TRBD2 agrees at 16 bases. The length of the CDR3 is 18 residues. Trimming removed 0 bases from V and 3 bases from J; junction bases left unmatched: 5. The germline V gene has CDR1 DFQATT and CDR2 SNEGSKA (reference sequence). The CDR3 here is CSARESGLAGGLYNEQFF. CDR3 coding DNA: TGCAGTGCTAGAGAATCGGGACTAGCGGGGGGGCTCTACAATGAGCAGTTCTTC.

The CDR3 DNA sequence: TGCAGTGTCCTCGGAATGGGCGGGAGTTGGGATGAGCAGTTCTTC. It translates to CSVLGMGGSWDEQFF. The J gene is TRBJ2-1, the V gene TRBV20-1; 7 bases agree with TRBD2. The CDR3 loop spans 15 amino acids. Trimming took 7 bases from V and 8 from J; bases not matched to a gene: 17. Germline values: CDR1 DFQATT, CDR2 SNEGSKA (reference sequence).

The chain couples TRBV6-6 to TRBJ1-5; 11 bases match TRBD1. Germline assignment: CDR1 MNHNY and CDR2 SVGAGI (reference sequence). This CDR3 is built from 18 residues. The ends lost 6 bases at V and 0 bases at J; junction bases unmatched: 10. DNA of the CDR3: TGTGCCAGCAGCGGTTGGGGACAGGGGGAGGGTAGCAATCAGCCCCAGCATTTT. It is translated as CASSGWGQGEGSNQPQHF.

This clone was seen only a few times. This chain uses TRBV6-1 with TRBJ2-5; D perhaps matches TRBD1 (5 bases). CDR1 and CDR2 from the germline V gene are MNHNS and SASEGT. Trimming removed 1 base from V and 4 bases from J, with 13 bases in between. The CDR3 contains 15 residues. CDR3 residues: CASSEGTGGPETQYF. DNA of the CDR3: TGTGCCAGCAGTGAAGGTACAGGCGGCCCAGAGACCCAGTACTTC.

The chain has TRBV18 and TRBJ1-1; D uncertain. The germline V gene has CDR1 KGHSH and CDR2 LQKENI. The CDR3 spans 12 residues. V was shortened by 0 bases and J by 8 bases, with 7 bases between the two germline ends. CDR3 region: CASSPPMGEAFF. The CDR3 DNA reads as TGTGCCAGCTCACCACCGATGGGGGAAGCTTTCTTT.

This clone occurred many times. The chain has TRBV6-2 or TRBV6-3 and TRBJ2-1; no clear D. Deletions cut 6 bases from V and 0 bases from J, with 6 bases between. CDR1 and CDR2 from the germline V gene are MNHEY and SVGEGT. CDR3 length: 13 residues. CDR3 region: CASSQRSYNEQFF. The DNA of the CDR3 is TGTGCCAGCAGCCAACGCTCCTACAATGAGCAGTTCTTC.

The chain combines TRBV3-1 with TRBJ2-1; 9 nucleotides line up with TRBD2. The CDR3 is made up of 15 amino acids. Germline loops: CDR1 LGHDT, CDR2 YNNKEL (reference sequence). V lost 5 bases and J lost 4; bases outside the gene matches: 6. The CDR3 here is CASSVRLAEYNEQFF. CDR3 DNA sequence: TGTGCCAGCAGCGTCCGACTAGCGGAGTACAATGAGCAGTTCTTC.

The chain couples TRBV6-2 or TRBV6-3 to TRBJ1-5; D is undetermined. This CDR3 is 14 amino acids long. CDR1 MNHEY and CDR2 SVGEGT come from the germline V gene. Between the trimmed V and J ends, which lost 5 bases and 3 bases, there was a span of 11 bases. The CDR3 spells CASSPKGNNQPQHF. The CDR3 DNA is TGTGCCAGCAGTCCTAAAGGAAACAATCAGCCCCAGCATTTT.

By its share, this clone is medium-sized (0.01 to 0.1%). The CDR3 sequence: CSAIGTPTGDTQYF. CDR3 nucleotides: TGCAGTGCTATCGGGACTCCTACCGGGGATACGCAGTATTTT. The V gene is TRBV20-1, the J gene TRBJ2-3; maybe TRBD2 (6 bases). The CDR3 is made up of 14 amino acids. The germline gives CDR1 DFQATT, CDR2 SNEGSKA (reference sequence). The ends were cut back, 4 bases at V and 6 bases at J, with 17 bases in the middle.

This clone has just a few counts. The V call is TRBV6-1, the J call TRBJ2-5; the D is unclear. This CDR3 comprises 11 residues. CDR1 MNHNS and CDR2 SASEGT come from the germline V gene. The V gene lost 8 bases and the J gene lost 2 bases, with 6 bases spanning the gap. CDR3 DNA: TGTGCCAGCCGGCGACAAGAGACCCAGTACTTC. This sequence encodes CASRRQETQYF.

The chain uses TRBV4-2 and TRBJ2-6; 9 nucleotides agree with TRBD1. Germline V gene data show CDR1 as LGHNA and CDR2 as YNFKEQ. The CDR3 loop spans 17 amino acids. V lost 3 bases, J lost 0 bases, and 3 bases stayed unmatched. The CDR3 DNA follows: TGTGCCAGCAGCCACGGGACAGGGAACTCTGGGGCCAACGTCCTGACTTTC. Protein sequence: CASSHGTGNSGANVLTF.

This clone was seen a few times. As DNA, the CDR3 is TGTGCCACCAGCAAGCGGCTAGCGGGAGGGTACGAGCAGTACTTC. It is translated as CATSKRLAGGYEQYF. The chain has TRBV15 and TRBJ2-7; 12 nucleotides line up with TRBD2. Germline values: CDR1 LNHNV, CDR2 YYDKDF (reference sequence). This CDR3 region has 15 residues. J gave up 4 bases and V 4 bases, and 5 bases lay outside the gene matches.

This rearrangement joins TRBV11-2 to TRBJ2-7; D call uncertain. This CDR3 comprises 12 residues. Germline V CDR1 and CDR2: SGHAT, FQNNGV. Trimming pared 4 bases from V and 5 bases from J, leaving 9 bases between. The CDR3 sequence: CASSSNHHEQYF. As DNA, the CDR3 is TGTGCCAGCAGCTCGAACCACCACGAGCAGTACTTC.

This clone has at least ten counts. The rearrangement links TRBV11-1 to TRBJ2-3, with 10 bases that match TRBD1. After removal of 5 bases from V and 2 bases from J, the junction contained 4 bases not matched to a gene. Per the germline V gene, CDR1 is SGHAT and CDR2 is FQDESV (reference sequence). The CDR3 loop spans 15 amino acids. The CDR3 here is CASSGGTGDTDTQYF. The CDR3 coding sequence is TGTGCCAGCAGCGGCGGGACAGGGGACACAGATACGCAGTATTTT. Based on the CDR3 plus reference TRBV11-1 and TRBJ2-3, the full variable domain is EAEVAQSPRYKITEKSQAVAFWCDPISGHATLYWYRQILGQGPELLVQFQDESVVDDSQLPKDRFSAERLKGVDSTLKIQPAELGDSAMYLCASSGGTGDTDTQYFGPGTRLTVL.

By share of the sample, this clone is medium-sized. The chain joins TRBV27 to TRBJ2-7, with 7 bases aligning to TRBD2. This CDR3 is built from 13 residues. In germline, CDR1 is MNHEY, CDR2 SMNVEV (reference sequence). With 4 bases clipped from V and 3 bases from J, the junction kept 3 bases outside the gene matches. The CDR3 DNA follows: TGTGCCAGCAGTTCTAGCGGATACTACGAGCAGTACTTC. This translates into CASSSSGYYEQYF.

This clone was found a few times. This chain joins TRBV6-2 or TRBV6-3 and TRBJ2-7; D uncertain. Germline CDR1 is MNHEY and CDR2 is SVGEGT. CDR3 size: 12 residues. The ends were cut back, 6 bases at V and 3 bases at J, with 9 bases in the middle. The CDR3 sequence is CASSRGSYEQYF. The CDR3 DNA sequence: TGTGCCAGCAGCCGCGGCAGCTACGAGCAGTACTTC.

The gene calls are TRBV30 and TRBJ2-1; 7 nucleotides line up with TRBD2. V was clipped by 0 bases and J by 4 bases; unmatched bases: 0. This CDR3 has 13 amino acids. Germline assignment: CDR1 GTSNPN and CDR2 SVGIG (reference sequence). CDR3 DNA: TGTGCCTGGAGTGTTAGCGGGTACAATGAGCAGTTCTTC. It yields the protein CAWSVSGYNEQFF.

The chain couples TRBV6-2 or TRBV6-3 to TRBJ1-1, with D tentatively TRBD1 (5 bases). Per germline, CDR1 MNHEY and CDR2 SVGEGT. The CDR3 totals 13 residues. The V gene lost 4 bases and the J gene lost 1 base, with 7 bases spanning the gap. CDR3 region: CASSLTGNTEAFF. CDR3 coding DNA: TGTGCCAGCAGTTTAACAGGGAACACTGAAGCTTTCTTT.

CDR3 protein: CASSPGTSGYNEQFF. In nucleotides, the CDR3 is TGTGCCAGCAGCCCCGGGACTAGCGGTTACAATGAGCAGTTCTTC. The chain links TRBV6-1 to TRBJ2-1; 11 nucleotides match TRBD2. Germline V lookup: CDR1 MNHNS, CDR2 SASEGT. With 6 bases clipped from V and 4 bases from J, the junction kept 5 bases outside the gene matches. CDR3 length: 15 residues.

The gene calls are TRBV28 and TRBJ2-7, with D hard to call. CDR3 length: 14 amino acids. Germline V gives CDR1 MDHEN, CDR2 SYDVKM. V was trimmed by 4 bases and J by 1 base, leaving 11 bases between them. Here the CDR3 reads CASSSRLLSYEQYF. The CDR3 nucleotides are TGTGCCAGCAGTTCTCGTTTGTTATCCTACGAGCAGTACTTC.

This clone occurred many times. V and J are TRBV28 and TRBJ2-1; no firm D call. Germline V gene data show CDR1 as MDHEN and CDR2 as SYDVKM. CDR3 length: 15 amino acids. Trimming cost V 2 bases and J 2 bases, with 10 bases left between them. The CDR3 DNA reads TGTGCCAGCAGTTTAGCAGGTAGCCCCTACAATGAGCAGTTCTTC. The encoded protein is CASSLAGSPYNEQFF.

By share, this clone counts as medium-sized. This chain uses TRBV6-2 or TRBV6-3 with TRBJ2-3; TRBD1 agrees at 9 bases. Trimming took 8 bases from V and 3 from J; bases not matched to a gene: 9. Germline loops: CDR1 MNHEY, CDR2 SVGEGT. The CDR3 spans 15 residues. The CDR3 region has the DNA TGTGCCAGCCGACCGGACAGGGGAACAACAGATACGCAGTATTTT. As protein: CASRPDRGTTDTQYF.

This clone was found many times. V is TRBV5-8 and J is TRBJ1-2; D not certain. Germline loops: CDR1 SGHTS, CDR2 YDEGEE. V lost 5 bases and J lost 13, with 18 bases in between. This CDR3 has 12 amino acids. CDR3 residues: CASSLALPRLTF. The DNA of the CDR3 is TGTGCCAGCAGTCTGGCCCTACCACGGCTCACCTTC.

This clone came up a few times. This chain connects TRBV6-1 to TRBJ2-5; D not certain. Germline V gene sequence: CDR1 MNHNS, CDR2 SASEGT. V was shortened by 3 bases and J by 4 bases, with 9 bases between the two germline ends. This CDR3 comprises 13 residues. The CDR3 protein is CASSDQARETQYF. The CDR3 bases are TGTGCCAGCAGTGACCAGGCAAGAGAGACCCAGTACTTC.

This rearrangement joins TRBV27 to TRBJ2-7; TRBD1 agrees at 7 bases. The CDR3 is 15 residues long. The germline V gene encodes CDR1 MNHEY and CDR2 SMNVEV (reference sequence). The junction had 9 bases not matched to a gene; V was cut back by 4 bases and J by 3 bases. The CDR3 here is CASSSRQGAYYEQYV. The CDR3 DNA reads TGTGCCAGCAGTTCCCGACAGGGCGCGTACTACGAGCAGTACGTC.